This T cell receptor beta chain was profiled in a study of blood T cell repertoires in COVID-19. This clone was counted a few times. Original analysis: From reference gene primer amplification, estimates of nucleated cell counts were derived. Measured with immunoSEQ multiplex PCR; TCRdb has only the in-frame clones, and not every one. V, J and clone size were drawn from that table, and D and trimming were deduced from the DNA. The sample yields fewer than 250,000 clones, less than 85% seen once. The germline gives CDR1 SGHRS, CDR2 YFSETQ. The trim removed 4 bases at V and 2 bases at J, leaving 8 bases unmatched. The CDR3 runs 15 residues.

The TCR originated in a woman aged 30 to 39 who had recovered from COVID-19. The sample comprised PBMCs or T cells enriched from blood (not recorded which). This chain uses TRBV5-1 with TRBJ2-7; 8 bases agree with TRBD2. CDR3 sequence reads: CASSPIAGSTYEQYF. CDR3 DNA: TGCGCCAGCAGCCCAATAGCGGGAAGTACCTACGAGCAGTACTTC.